The source of this T cell receptor beta chain is a study of cytomegalovirus exposure and HLA in healthy donors. Study findings and constraints: For most TCR beta V segments, an earlier analysis put the productive rate at about 87% or about 30% of the time.

On this clone itself: Its antigen is still unknown.

PCR primers comprised 60 Vbeta and 13 Jbeta primers. The repertoire was sequenced with immunoSEQ multiplex PCR; TCRdb's copy has only in-frame clones and lacks some. The sample has roughly 220,000 clones, approximately 80% seen once. V trimming: 4 bases; J trimming: 2 bases; junction bases outside the gene matches: 4. This CDR3 region has 15 residues. The germline CDR1 and CDR2 sequences are MDHEN and SYDVKM. Healthy bone marrow donors formed the donor group. Input material: PBMCs. The source of this sequence is a man between 50 and 59 years old in good health and CMV-seronegative. The chain employs TRBV28 and TRBJ1-4, with TRBD1 matching 7 bases. This CDR3 is CASSSAGQTNEKLFF. Written as DNA, the CDR3 is TGTGCCAGCAGTTCCGCGGGACAGACTAATGAAAAACTGTTTTTT.